The T cell receptor beta chain under discussion was sequenced for a study of cytomegalovirus exposure and HLA in healthy donors. Across the whole study: Membership in the Caucasian-associated ancestry cluster was found for about 84% of approximately 380 genotyped donors.

It was with 60 Vbeta and 13 Jbeta primers that the PCR ran. Clones were read by immunoSEQ multiplex PCR, and TCRdb kept only the in-frame ones, dropping some. The sample contains 180,000 or so clones, more than 65% of which appear only once. Germline loops: CDR1 SGHRS, CDR2 YFSETQ. This CDR3 region has 15 residues. Trimming at V came to 6 bases and at J to 2 bases, leaving 11 bases not matched to a gene. Sequencing was carried out using PBMCs. This clonotype was obtained from a woman in her twenties or thirties in good health and CMV-seropositive. The chain carries TRBV5-1 and TRBJ2-7, with 7 bases identical to TRBD1. CDR3 sequence (DNA): TGCGCCAGCACCCCTTTTGTGGGGACAGCCTACGAGCAGTACTTC. The encoded protein is CASTPFVGTAYEQYF.